Below are 22 T cell receptor beta chains sequenced from a single sample in a study of T cell changes during pregnancy in multiple sclerosis. Only in-frame clones appear in the TCRdb table, and some are missing; sequencing was by immunoSEQ multiplex PCR. The repertoire holds under 70,000 clones, with about 92% as singletons. The sample in question was CD4+ T cells from peripheral blood mononuclear cells, obtained after pregnancy. Receptors were obtained from a female donor with multiple sclerosis, enrolled in a pregnancy study.

The chain employs TRBV7-2 and TRBJ1-1; D possibly corresponds to TRBD1 (6 bases). This CDR3 has 13 amino acids. Trimming removed 3 bases at V and 5 bases at J, with 10 bases between. Germline CDR1 and CDR2: SGHTA and FQGNSA. CDR3 sequence: CASSLEGGTEAFF. CDR3 nucleotide sequence: TGTGCCAGCAGCTTGGAGGGGGGGACTGAAGCTTTCTTT.

The rearrangement uses TRBV10-3 and TRBJ1-2, with unresolved D. The germline V and J ends were trimmed by 7 bases and 4 bases, with 10 bases remaining between them. This CDR3 has 12 residues. CDR1 and CDR2 (germline): ENHRY, SYGVKD. The CDR3 is CAINAVGYGYTF. The CDR3 nucleotides read TGTGCCATCAATGCGGTAGGCTATGGCTACACCTTC.

The V and J genes are TRBV6-6 and TRBJ1-2; possible D gene TRBD1, 6 bases. The CDR3 has 13 residues. V dropped 2 bases and J dropped 3 bases, with 7 bases sitting between them. Germline values: CDR1 MNHNY, CDR2 SVGAGI (reference sequence). CDR3 in amino acids: CASSYKGDYGYTF. The CDR3 DNA is TGTGCCAGCAGTTACAAGGGGGACTATGGCTACACCTTC.

This chain joins TRBV29-1 and TRBJ2-3, with TRBD2 as a possible D gene (6 bases). The CDR3 covers 13 residues. Germline CDR1 reads SQVTM; CDR2 reads ANQGSEA. Trimming removed 7 bases at V and 3 bases at J, with 14 bases between. The CDR3 loop reads CSAPRDFTDTQYF. CDR3 DNA: TGCAGCGCCCCGCGGGACTTTACAGATACGCAGTATTTT.

The CDR3 here is CASSPGTGSGMDSNQPQHF. Written as DNA, the CDR3 is TGTGCCAGCTCACCTGGTACAGGGTCGGGGATGGATAGCAATCAGCCCCAGCATTTT. The chain couples TRBV18 to TRBJ1-5, with D perhaps TRBD1 (6 bases). In germline, CDR1 is KGHSH, CDR2 LQKENI. Deletions cut 3 bases from V and 0 bases from J, with 21 bases between. The CDR3 is made up of 19 amino acids.

This chain connects TRBV18 to TRBJ2-7; 7 positions match TRBD1. V dropped 4 bases and J dropped 6; count of bases not matched to a gene: 9. Germline lookup yields CDR1 KGHSH and CDR2 LQKENI. The CDR3 is 14 residues long. The CDR3 DNA follows: TGTGCCAGCTCACGGCAACAGGGGCCCGTCGAGCAGTACTTC. Its translation: CASSRQQGPVEQYF.

This chain connects TRBV5-6 to TRBJ1-6; 8 nucleotides match TRBD1. J was trimmed by 7 bases and V by 6 bases; bases with no gene match: 9. The germline CDR1 and CDR2 sequences are SGHDT and YYEEEE. The CDR3 contains 15 residues. CDR3 loop: CASTGQALENSPLHF. CDR3 in DNA: TGTGCCAGCACGGGACAGGCTCTAGAGAATTCACCCCTCCACTTT. Supplemented by reference TRBV5-6 and TRBJ1-6, the full variable domain reads DAGVTQSPTHLIKTRGQQVTLRCSPKSGHDTVSWYQQALGQGPQFIFQYYEEEERQRGNFPDRFSGHQFPNYSSELNVNALLLGDSALYLCASTGQALENSPLHFGNGTRLTVT.

The V gene is TRBV29-1, the J gene TRBJ1-1; 7 bases match TRBD1. The trim removed 4 bases at V and 1 base at J, leaving 6 bases unmatched. The CDR3 loop spans 14 amino acids. Germline CDR1 SQVTM, CDR2 ANQGSEA. The CDR3 DNA reads as TGCAGCGTTGCCTACAGGGGTGGGAACACTGAAGCTTTCTTT. Residues: CSVAYRGGNTEAFF.

The V gene is TRBV6-6, the J gene TRBJ2-7, with 9 bases lining up with TRBD1. Germline V lookup: CDR1 MNHNY, CDR2 SVGAGI (reference sequence). V was clipped by 6 bases and J by 3 bases; unmatched bases: 6. CDR3 size: 14 residues. CDR3: CASRPGQGFYEQYF. For the CDR3, the DNA is TGTGCCAGCAGACCGGGACAGGGATTCTACGAGCAGTACTTC.

The chain employs TRBV5-5 and TRBJ2-3, with 10 bases fitting TRBD1. This CDR3 region has 16 residues. V shed 6 bases and J 5 bases; nucleotides not matched to a gene: 12. Germline CDR1 reads SGHKS; CDR2 reads YYEKEE (reference sequence). As DNA, the CDR3 is TGTGCCAGCACCAATGGGGACAGGGGATGGGGAGATACGCAGTATTTT. It specifies CASTNGDRGWGDTQYF.

The rearrangement joins TRBV6-1 to TRBJ1-2; TRBD1 aligns across 7 bases. V lost 6 bases to trimming and J lost 3 bases; unmatched junction nucleotides: 7. Germline-derived CDR1 and CDR2 are MNHNS and SASEGT. This CDR3 comprises 14 residues. The CDR3 DNA is TGTGCCAGCAGCGGACAGGCACCTCACTATGGCTACACCTTC. It translates to CASSGQAPHYGYTF.

The chain employs TRBV11-2 and TRBJ2-7, with TRBD2 as a possible D gene (5 bases). The CDR3 length is 14 residues. The V and J ends lost 1 base and 2 bases respectively, with 9 bases between them. The V gene's germline CDR1 is SGHAT and CDR2 FQNNGV. Here the CDR3 reads CASSLVAGTYEQYF. In nucleotides, the CDR3 is TGTGCCAGCAGCTTAGTAGCCGGGACCTACGAGCAGTACTTC.

The chain couples TRBV27 to TRBJ1-5; 8 bases map to TRBD1. The V and J ends lost 6 bases and 0 bases, in that order; junction bases with no gene match: 10. The CDR3 is 17 residues long. Per germline, CDR1 MNHEY and CDR2 SMNVEV (reference sequence). This CDR3 is CASRLGTGAYSNQPQHF. The DNA for the CDR3 is TGTGCCAGCAGACTCGGGACAGGCGCTTATAGCAATCAGCCCCAGCATTTT.

This clone was detected once. The rearrangement uses TRBV4-3 and TRBJ1-2; D may be TRBD1 (6 bases). CDR3 size: 17 residues. Germline values: CDR1 LGHNA, CDR2 YSLEER. V lost 0 bases and J lost 4, with 18 bases in between. The CDR3 region is CASSQDAGQGLRYGYTF. CDR3 nucleotide sequence: TGCGCCAGCAGCCAAGATGCCGGGCAGGGGCTTCGCTATGGCTACACCTTC.

The table lists this clone with a count of one. The genes are TRBV19 and TRBJ2-2, with 7 bases lining up with TRBD1. Germline V gene lookup returns CDR1 LNHDA and CDR2 SQIVND (reference sequence). Unmatched junction bases numbered 9, after V lost 5 bases and J lost 0 bases. This CDR3 is 17 amino acids long. CDR3 bases: TGTGCCAGTAGTTTCTCCCGGGACAGCGCGAACACCGGGGAGCTGTTTTTT. Encoded protein: CASSFSRDSANTGELFF.

V and J are TRBV7-3 and TRBJ2-6, with D perhaps matching TRBD2 (5 bases). Trimming removed 6 bases at V and 1 base at J, with 10 bases between. Germline-derived CDR1 and CDR2 are SGHTA and FQGTGA. The CDR3 totals 15 residues. CDR3 sequence: CASSRSGSGANVLTF. The CDR3 DNA sequence: TGTGCCAGCAGTCGTTCGGGGTCTGGGGCCAACGTCCTGACTTTC.

The rearrangement uses TRBV5-4 and TRBJ1-2; D might be TRBD1 (6 bases). V was shortened by 0 bases and J by 8 bases, with 14 bases between the two germline ends. The CDR3 covers 14 residues. The germline V gene encodes CDR1 SGHNT and CDR2 YYREEE (reference sequence). As DNA, the CDR3 is TGTGCCAGCAGCTTGGCCAGGGGATTGTTGGGCTACACCTTC. As protein: CASSLARGLLGYTF.

This clone occurred a few times. This sequence joins TRBV10-3 and TRBJ1-6; 7 bases align to TRBD1. Looked up from germline, CDR1 is ENHRY and CDR2 is SYGVKD. V lost 3 bases and J lost 4; bases outside the gene matches: 0. The CDR3 sequence is 14 residues long. The DNA for the CDR3 is TGTGCCATCAGTGAACAGGGGTATAATTCACCCCTCCACTTT. It specifies CAISEQGYNSPLHF.

V and J are TRBV7-3 and TRBJ2-5, with TRBD2 identical over 8 bases. Unmatched junction bases numbered 4, after V lost 0 bases and J lost 4 bases. The germline V gene encodes CDR1 SGHTA and CDR2 FQGTGA. CDR3 size: 15 residues. Written as DNA, the CDR3 is TGTGCCAGCAGCTTAACCGGGGGGGCCGCAGAGACCCAGTACTTC. It codes for CASSLTGGAAETQYF.

The rearrangement uses TRBV4-1 and TRBJ1-1; D gene ambiguous. The germline V gene encodes CDR1 MGHRA and CDR2 YSYEKL. The length of the CDR3 is 20 residues. Trimming took off 0 bases at V and 3 bases at J, with 26 bases between the two ends. The CDR3 DNA follows: TGCGCCAGCAGCCAAGAACTCGGGGTCACATGGGAAAGGGATCACACTGAAGCTTTCTTT. Protein sequence: CASSQELGVTWERDHTEAFF.

The chain uses TRBV25-1 and TRBJ2-3; TRBD1 matches 10 bases. V lost 4 bases to trimming and J lost 4 bases; unmatched junction nucleotides: 5. The CDR3 sequence is 15 residues long. Germline-derived CDR1 and CDR2 are MGHDK and SYGVNS. The CDR3 bases are TGTGCCAGCAGTGCGGGACAGGGGATACCAGATACGCAGTATTTT. Translated, it gives CASSAGQGIPDTQYF.

The rearrangement uses TRBV7-9 and TRBJ1-1; 10 bases line up with TRBD1. The CDR3 consists of 19 residues. Trimming took 1 base from V and 5 from J; bases not matched to a gene: 16. CDR1 is SEHNR and CDR2 is FQNEAQ in the germline V gene (reference sequence). CDR3 coding DNA: TGTGCCAGCAGCTTAGACCTTGGACAGGGGGTCACAAGGAGGACTGAAGCTTTCTTT. The encoded protein is CASSLDLGQGVTRRTEAFF.